The clone carrying this T cell receptor beta chain occurred many times. The J segment lost 7 bases and the V segment lost 2 bases, leaving 4 bases of the junction unmatched. CDR3 length equals 13 residues. From germline, CDR1 is MNHNY and CDR2 SVGAGI (reference sequence). The sample comes from a study of tumor-infiltrating lymphocytes in primary liver carcinoma. It was from roughly 20-30 mg of unsorted bulk tissue that RNA and DNA were co-extracted. Cases comprised patients with primary liver carcinoma who received surgical resection. Samples were taken from five separate regions of every tumor. Production of TCR beta cDNA used roughly 480 ng total RNA together with a constant-region primer. Libraries covering TCR beta were generated through three nested multiplex PCR rounds (using a slightly modified ARM-PCR). A C-beta reverse primer and TRBV1-TRBV30 forward primers served in each of the first two PCR rounds, at 10 cycles apiece. TCRdb re-called the multiplex PCR reads through MiXCR, storing one row per CDR3 protein. The sample shows approximately 110,000 distinct CDR3 sequences, around two thirds of them seen only once.

Sequenced sample: liver tumor tissue from sampling region 1. Described subset: tumor region T1, superior pole. This clonotype was obtained from a woman aged 60 to 75 with primary liver carcinoma and hepatitis B virus infection. The chain is built from TRBV6-6 and TRBJ1-2; 7 nucleotides align to TRBD1. The DNA for the CDR3 is TGTGCCAGCAGTTACGGAGGGGGCTTTGGCTACACCTTC. Its protein product is CASSYGGGFGYTF.